The 16 T cell receptor beta chains given below trace back to one sample, sequenced in a study of blood T cell repertoires in COVID-19 (dated by TCRdb to about 2020). Libraries were made using the immunoSEQ multiplex PCR assay. As stored in TCRdb, this immuneACCESS dataset retains in-frame rearrangements with V and J assigned. A fraction of the clones does not appear; measured against another copy, unresolved V genes explain less than half of the discrepancy, and the remainder lacks a known reason. This sample lists 400,000 to 500,000 clones; 70% to 90% were detected once. The ten largest clones capture 1.4% of the sample. Sequencing was carried out using peripheral blood. The source of these receptors is a woman aged 25 to 39 with active or convalescent COVID-19.

The chain carries TRBV5-4 and TRBJ1-1; tentatively, D is TRBD1 (5 bases). The CDR3 runs to 14 residues. Germline-derived CDR1 and CDR2 are SGHNT and YYREEE (reference sequence). The V end lost 4 bases, the J end lost 4 bases, and 14 bases lay between the germline ends. The CDR3 region is CASSLRGEGTEAFF. The DNA for the CDR3 is TGTGCCAGCAGCCTGCGGGGGGAAGGCACTGAAGCTTTCTTT.

The chain is built from TRBV30 and TRBJ1-1, with D perhaps matching TRBD1 (5 bases). This CDR3 spans 12 amino acids. The germline gives CDR1 GTSNPN, CDR2 SVGIG (reference sequence). Trimming took off 5 bases at V and 7 bases at J, with 14 bases between the two ends. The CDR3 spells CAWSDNTDEAFF. CDR3 bases: TGTGCCTGGTCGGACAATACGGATGAAGCTTTCTTT.

The rearrangement links TRBV11-2 to TRBJ2-5; D may be TRBD1 (6 bases). Per germline, CDR1 SGHAT and CDR2 FQNNGV. The V end lost 0 bases, the J end lost 3 bases, and 17 bases lay between the germline ends. The CDR3 sequence is 17 residues long. The CDR3 region is CASSLDWWQGKEETQYF. CDR3 DNA: TGTGCCAGCAGCTTAGATTGGTGGCAGGGGAAAGAAGAGACCCAGTACTTC.

The J gene is TRBJ1-2, the V gene TRBV7-9; 11 positions agree with TRBD1. This CDR3 is 16 amino acids long. Germline V gene data show CDR1 as SEHNR and CDR2 as FQNEAQ (reference sequence). V gave up 3 bases and J gave up 5 bases; unmatched junction bases: 8. This chain's CDR3 is CASSFSRTGGGYGYTF. DNA of the CDR3: TGTGCCAGCAGCTTCTCCAGGACAGGGGGCGGGTATGGCTACACCTTC.

The rearrangement joins TRBV5-1 to TRBJ1-2, with a tentative D call TRBD1 (5 bases). V gave up 4 bases and J gave up 3 bases, with 13 bases separating them. The CDR3 extends over 14 amino acids. Germline loops: CDR1 SGHRS, CDR2 YFSETQ. CDR3 region: CASSVDPRDYGYTF. The CDR3 DNA reads as TGCGCCAGCAGCGTTGACCCCAGGGACTATGGCTACACCTTC. The full variable domain, rest sourced from reference TRBV5-1 and TRBJ1-2, is KAGVTQTPRYLIKTRGQQVTLSCSPISGHRSVSWYQQTPGQGLQFLFEYFSETQRNKGNFPGRFSGRQFSNSRSEMNVSTLELGDSALYLCASSVDPRDYGYTFGSGTRLTVV.

The V gene is TRBV29-1, the J gene TRBJ1-1; no definite D call. The CDR3 runs to 12 residues. The germline V gene has CDR1 SQVTM and CDR2 ANQGSEA. The germline V and J ends were trimmed by 7 bases and 8 bases, with 17 bases remaining between them. CDR3 loop: CSAHGYRVEAFF. The CDR3 DNA reads as TGCAGCGCCCATGGGTATCGGGTCGAAGCTTTCTTT.

This clone turned up a few times. At the DNA level, this CDR3 is encoded by other sequences in the same sample as well. The gene calls are TRBV27 and TRBJ1-1, with 8 nucleotides matching TRBD1. This CDR3 is built from 15 residues. V was pared by 5 bases and J by 0 bases, with 5 bases of the junction left unmatched. Germline V gene sequence: CDR1 MNHEY, CDR2 SMNVEV (reference sequence). CDR3 coding DNA: TGTGCCAGCAGTCGGAGGACAGGGATGAACACTGAAGCTTTCTTT. Protein: CASSRRTGMNTEAFF.

This chain uses TRBV5-4 with TRBJ2-1; TRBD2 aligns across 16 bases. The CDR3 spans 17 residues. The germline CDR1 and CDR2 sequences are SGHNT and YYREEE (reference sequence). V lost 0 bases to trimming and J lost 5 bases; unmatched junction nucleotides: 2. CDR3 bases: TGTGCCAGCAGCTTGGGTGGGACTAGCGGGAGGGACAATGAGCAGTTCTTC. It codes for CASSLGGTSGRDNEQFF.

V is TRBV5-6 and J is TRBJ2-3, with TRBD2 matching 8 bases. Germline-derived CDR1 and CDR2 are SGHDT and YYEEEE. The V segment lost 4 bases and the J segment 4 bases; nucleotides outside the gene matches: 5. The CDR3 covers 14 residues. CDR3 nucleotide sequence: TGTGCCAGCAGCACAGCGGGGGTCGCAGATACGCAGTATTTT. Its translation is CASSTAGVADTQYF.

V is TRBV7-9 and J is TRBJ1-6; D remains ambiguous. CDR1 is SEHNR and CDR2 is FQNEAQ in the germline V gene (reference sequence). The CDR3 is 14 amino acids. V lost 6 bases and J 6 bases, leaving 12 bases between the germline ends. The CDR3 is CASSSGISNSPLHF. In DNA form, the CDR3 reads TGTGCCAGCAGTTCAGGTATTTCTAATTCACCCCTCCACTTT.

The chain has TRBV6-5 and TRBJ1-5, with D unclear. The V end lost 8 bases, the J end lost 7 bases, and 18 bases lay between the germline ends. This CDR3 has 14 amino acids. The V gene's germline CDR1 is MNHEY and CDR2 SVGAGI. The CDR3 DNA reads as TGTGCCAGCGGGCCTATTACGGGGAAGCAGCCCCAGCATTTT. Amino acids: CASGPITGKQPQHF.

Concerning this clone itself: Within the sample, other DNA sequences also encode this same CDR3. The genes are TRBV5-1 and TRBJ1-1, with TRBD1 matching 9 bases. Trimming took 4 bases from V and 1 from J; bases not matched to a gene: 2. The length of the CDR3 is 14 residues. Germline V gives CDR1 SGHRS, CDR2 YFSETQ. The CDR3: CASSRGQGNTEAFF. The DNA for the CDR3 is TGCGCCAGCAGCCGGGGACAGGGGAACACTGAAGCTTTCTTT.

The chain employs TRBV27 and TRBJ2-5; D is ambiguous. The CDR3 runs 13 residues. Germline CDR1 and CDR2: MNHEY and SMNVEV (reference sequence). V dropped 3 bases and J dropped 4 bases, with 9 bases sitting between them. This chain's CDR3 is CASSFWSGETQYF. As DNA, the CDR3 is TGTGCCAGCAGTTTTTGGTCAGGAGAGACCCAGTACTTC.

This sequence joins TRBV11-2 and TRBJ1-4; D is undetermined. Per germline, CDR1 SGHAT and CDR2 FQNNGV. There are 14 residues in the CDR3. The V end was cut by 5 bases, the J end by 7 bases, with 14 bases between. DNA for the CDR3: TGTGCCAGCAGCGCCGTTCAAGCGAGTGAAAAACTGTTTTTT. Protein sequence: CASSAVQASEKLFF. Together with reference TRBV11-2 and TRBJ1-4, the CDR3 gives the full variable domain: EAGVAQSPRYKIIEKRQSVAFWCNPISGHATLYWYQQILGQGPKLLIQFQNNGVVDDSQLPKDRFSAERLKGVDSTLKIQPAKLEDSAVYLCASSAVQASEKLFFGSGTQLSVL.

The rearrangement uses TRBV3-1 (or the pseudogene TRBV3-2) and TRBJ2-1; D ambiguous. Germline V gene data show CDR1 as LGHDT and CDR2 as YNNKEL (reference sequence). The CDR3 has 14 residues. Trimming took off 2 bases at V and 5 bases at J, with 10 bases between the two ends. The CDR3, as DNA: TGTGCCAGCAGCCAACCTAGACTTAACAATGAGCAGTTCTTC. It codes for CASSQPRLNNEQFF.

This rearrangement joins TRBV7-7 to TRBJ2-3; 7 bases are shared with TRBD1. This CDR3 has 15 amino acids. With 3 bases clipped from V and 4 bases from J, the junction kept 7 bases outside the gene matches. The germline V gene has CDR1 SSHAT and CDR2 FNYEAQ (reference sequence). CDR3 loop: CASSLVGTESDTQYF. In DNA form, the CDR3 reads TGTGCCAGCAGCTTGGTTGGGACAGAATCAGATACGCAGTATTTT.